The sequence of this TCR beta chain was determined in a study of T-cell memory formation after mild COVID-19. On the study more broadly: For the most part, TCR clusters were specific to one donor. Points from the study as a whole: Pre-infection memory showed some responding clones, and this suggested that cross-reactive memory joined. Confirmation was lacking for SARS-CoV-2 specificity of second-wave clones that peaked on day 37.

cDNA libraries for TCR alpha and TCR beta, carrying sample barcodes and UMIs, came from 5'RACE with constant-segment primers. TCRdb recomputed calls from the 5' RACE reads with MiXCR, one row per CDR3 protein. The table records fewer than 600,000 distinct CDR3 sequences, 20% to 25% of them present only once. This CDR3 has 17 residues. CDR1 and CDR2 (germline): SGHTA, FQGNSA. Trimming cost V 5 bases and J 4 bases; bases outside gene matches: 12. This clonotype showed up just a few times. Its antigen is unknown. Sequenced: PBMCs or a T cell subset sorted from them (not recorded which). The sequence derives from an adult woman who had mild COVID-19 (a few samples of this study predate the infection). Cell type and time point are not known. This chain connects TRBV7-2 to TRBJ2-4, with 9 nucleotides matching TRBD2. The CDR3, as DNA: TGTGCCAGCAGCCTAGTCGGGCTAGCGGGGATTAAAAACATTCAGTACTTC. Protein product: CASSLVGLAGIKNIQYF.